This T cell receptor beta chain was sequenced for a study of T cell responses to AZD1222 COVID-19 vaccine. This table comes from immunoSEQ multiplex PCR, and its TCRdb copy is limited to in-frame clones, with some not included. The sample holds roughly 85,000 clones, 70% to 90% seen once. The CDR3 runs 15 residues. Per the germline V gene, CDR1 is SGHTA and CDR2 is FQGNSA. V dropped 0 bases and J dropped 2 bases, with 11 bases sitting between them. This clone came up a few times. The origin of this receptor is an adult in good health. J is TRBJ2-7 and V is TRBV7-2; D remains unclear. The sample consisted of peripheral blood, taken on day 0 of MenACWY control vaccination. CDR3 region: CASSLALGLTYEQYF. DNA for the CDR3: TGTGCCAGCAGCTTAGCCTTGGGCTTGACCTACGAGCAGTACTTC.